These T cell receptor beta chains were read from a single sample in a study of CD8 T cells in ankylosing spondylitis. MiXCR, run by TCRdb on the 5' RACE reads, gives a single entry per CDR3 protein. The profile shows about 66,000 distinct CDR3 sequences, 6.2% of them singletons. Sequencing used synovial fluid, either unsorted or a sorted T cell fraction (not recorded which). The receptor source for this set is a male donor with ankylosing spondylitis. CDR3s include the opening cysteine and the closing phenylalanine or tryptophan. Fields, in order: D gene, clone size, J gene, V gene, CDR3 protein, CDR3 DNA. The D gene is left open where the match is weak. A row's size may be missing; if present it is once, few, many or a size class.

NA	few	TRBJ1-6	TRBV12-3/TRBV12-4	CASSLRVGVNSPLHF	TGTGCCAGCAGTCTGCGGGTAGGGGTGAATTCACCCCTCCACTTT
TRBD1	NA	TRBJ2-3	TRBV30	CAWSPGQGASDTQYF	TGTGCCTGGAGCCCGGGACAGGGGGCATCAGATACGCAGTATTTT
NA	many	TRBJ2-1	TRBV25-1	CASCQGYLNEQFF	TGTGCCAGTTGCCAGGGGTACCTTAATGAGCAGTTCTTC
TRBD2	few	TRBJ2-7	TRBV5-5	CASSPSGLSGRAGEQYF	TGTGCCAGCAGCCCTTCCGGGCTGAGTGGGAGGGCTGGCGAGCAGTACTTC
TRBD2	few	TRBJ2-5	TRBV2	CASTGGRGETQYF	TGTGCCAGCACGGGCGGGAGGGGCGAGACCCAGTACTTC
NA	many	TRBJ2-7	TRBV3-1	CASRAEGEQYF	TGTGCCAGCCGGGCCGAGGGAGAGCAGTACTTC
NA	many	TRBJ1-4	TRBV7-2	CASSIIRQVMGEKLFF	TGTGCCAGCAGCATCATTCGACAGGTCATGGGAGAAAAACTGTTTTTT
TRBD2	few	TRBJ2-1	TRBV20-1	CSARARLAGRVSNEQFF	TGCAGTGCTAGGGCAAGACTAGCGGGACGTGTCAGCAATGAGCAGTTCTTC
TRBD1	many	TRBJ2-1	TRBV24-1	CATEGQGRKQFF	TGTGCCACCGAAGGACAGGGCCGGAAGCAGTTCTTC
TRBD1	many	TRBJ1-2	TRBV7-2	CASSLRTGAGYGYTF	TGTGCCAGCAGCCTACGGACAGGGGCGGGGTATGGCTACACCTTC
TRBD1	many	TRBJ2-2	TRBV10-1	CASRDSNTGELFF	TGCGCGTCCCGGGACAGTAACACCGGGGAGCTGTTTTTT
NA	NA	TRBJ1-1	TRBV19	CASSIFGMNTEAFF	TGTGCCAGTAGTATATTCGGGATGAACACTGAAGCTTTCTTT
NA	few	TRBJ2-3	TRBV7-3	CASSSKRGSTDTQYF	TGTGCCAGCAGCTCAAAGAGAGGTTCGACAGATACGCAGTATTTT
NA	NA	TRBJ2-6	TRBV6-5	CASSYSPGRPASGANVLTF	TGTGCCAGCAGTTACTCGCCCGGGAGACCTGCCTCTGGGGCCAACGTCCTGACTTTC
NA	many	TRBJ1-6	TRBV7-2	CASSLMGRDNSPLHF	TGTGCCAGCAGCTTAATGGGACGGGATAATTCACCCCTCCACTTT
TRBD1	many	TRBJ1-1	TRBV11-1	CASSQPGQGMKGVNTEAFF	TGTGCCAGCAGTCAGCCGGGACAGGGTATGAAGGGGGTGAACACTGAAGCTTTCTTT
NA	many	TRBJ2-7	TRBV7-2	CASSLAMGGNYEQYF	TGTGCCAGCAGCTTAGCGATGGGGGGAAACTACGAGCAGTACTTC
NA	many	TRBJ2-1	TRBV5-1	CASSLVAATYNEQFF	TGCGCCAGCAGCTTGGTTGCGGCCACGTACAATGAGCAGTTCTTC
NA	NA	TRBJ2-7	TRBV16	CASSRYISSYEQYF	TGTGCCAGCAGCCGGTACATAAGCTCCTACGAGCAGTACTTC
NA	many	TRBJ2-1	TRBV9	CASSRGGTINEQFF	TGTGCCAGCAGCCGAGGGGGGACAATCAATGAGCAGTTCTTC
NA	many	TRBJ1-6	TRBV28	CASSLLGGDHSPLHF	TGTGCCAGCAGTCTCCTGGGGGGGGATCATTCACCCCTCCACTTT
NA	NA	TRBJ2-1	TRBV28	CASSSDTNEQFF	TGTGCCAGCAGTTCAGACACCAATGAGCAGTTCTTC
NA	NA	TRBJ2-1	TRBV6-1	CASSTGTPYNEQFF	TGTGCCAGCAGTACCGGGACGCCCTACAATGAGCAGTTCTTC
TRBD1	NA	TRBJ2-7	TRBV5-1	CASNPGQGTEQYF	TGCGCCAGCAACCCCGGACAGGGAACCGAGCAGTACTTC
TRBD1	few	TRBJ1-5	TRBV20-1	CSATGGAGNQPQHF	TGCAGTGCTACAGGGGGCGCGGGCAATCAGCCCCAGCATTTT
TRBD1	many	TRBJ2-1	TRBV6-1	CASSRPGQGNEQFF	TGTGCCAGCAGCCGCCCGGGACAGGGGAATGAGCAGTTCTTC
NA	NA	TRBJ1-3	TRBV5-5	CASDREFQNWSSGNTIYF	TGTGCCAGCGATCGAGAGTTTCAGAACTGGAGCTCTGGAAACACCATATATTTT
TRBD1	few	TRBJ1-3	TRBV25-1	CASHQTGAGNTIYF	TGTGCCAGTCATCAGACAGGGGCTGGAAACACCATATATTTT
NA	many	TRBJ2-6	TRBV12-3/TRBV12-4	CASSSGAGANVLTF	TGTGCCAGCAGTTCGGGGGCTGGGGCCAACGTCCTGACTTTC
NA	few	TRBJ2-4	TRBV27	CASSLFGQPGTIQYF	TGTGCCAGCAGTTTATTCGGGCAGCCCGGGACGATTCAGTACTTC
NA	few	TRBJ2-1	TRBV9	CASSSGGDTRNEQFF	TGTGCCAGCAGTTCAGGCGGGGATACGAGGAATGAGCAGTTCTTC
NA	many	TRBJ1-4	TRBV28	CASSRGGEKLFF	TGTGCCAGCAGTCGTGGGGGTGAAAAACTGTTTTTT
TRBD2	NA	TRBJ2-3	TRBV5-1	CASSPVSGSVTDTQYF	TGCGCCAGCAGCCCCGTTAGCGGGAGTGTGACAGATACGCAGTATTTT
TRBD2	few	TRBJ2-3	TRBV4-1	CASSGSGTSGSLGTDTQYF	TGCGCCAGCAGCGGCTCCGGGACTAGCGGGAGCCTAGGTACAGATACGCAGTATTTT
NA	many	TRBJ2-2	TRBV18	CASSPRTESTGELFF	TGTGCCAGCTCACCCCGCACAGAAAGTACCGGGGAGCTGTTTTTT
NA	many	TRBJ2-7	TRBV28	CASSEISGAHIKQYF	TGTGCCAGCAGTGAAATCAGTGGGGCTCATATTAAGCAGTACTTC
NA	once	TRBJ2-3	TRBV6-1	CASSRGDTQYF	TGTGCCAGCAGCCGGGGAGATACGCAGTATTTT
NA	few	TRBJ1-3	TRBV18	CASSQDTHPSGNTIYF	TGTGCCAGCTCACAAGACACCCACCCCTCTGGAAACACCATATATTTT
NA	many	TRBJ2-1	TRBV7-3	CASSLSPRSYNEQFF	TGTGCCAGCAGCTTAAGTCCCCGCTCCTACAATGAGCAGTTCTTC
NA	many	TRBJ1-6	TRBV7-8	CASSPSGGVIRPLHF	TGTGCCAGCAGCCCAAGTGGGGGCGTAATCAGACCCCTCCACTTT
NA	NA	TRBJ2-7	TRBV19	CASSPQLGRGGDSYEQYF	TGTGCCAGTAGTCCCCAACTTGGGAGGGGGGGAGATTCCTACGAGCAGTACTTC
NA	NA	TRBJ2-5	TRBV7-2	CASSLDTGYQETQYF	TGTGCCAGCAGCTTAGACACAGGGTACCAAGAGACCCAGTACTTC